The clone carrying this TCR beta chain was found a few times. The germline V gene encodes CDR1 SGDLS and CDR2 YYNGEE. The CDR3 runs 14 residues. V was trimmed by 0 bases and J by 3 bases, leaving 10 bases between them. This entry belongs to a study of T cells in Graves' hyperthyroidism and ophthalmopathy. Across the study: Peripheral blood samples were taken at initial diagnosis, prior to any treatment.

It was RNA transcripts that yielded the amplified TCR beta CDR3 regions. In the first-round RT-PCR of the TCR CDR3, the HTBI primer set was used. One entry per CDR3 protein results from TCRdb running MiXCR on the multiplex PCR reads. Of fewer than 550,000 distinct CDR3 sequences listed, approximately 25% were seen once; the top ten hold about 10%. For ophthalmopathy patients, the Clinical Activity Score was at least 3 and the NOSPECS grade at least 4; duration was under 3 months. Input material: blood. This chain joins TRBV9 and TRBJ2-7, with D possibly matching TRBD1 (6 bases). The clonotype originates from a young woman with Graves' ophthalmopathy. This CDR3 is CASSVAGEFYEQYF. The CDR3 DNA reads as TGTGCCAGCAGCGTAGCAGGGGAATTCTACGAGCAGTACTTC. The entire variable domain, with the rest obtained from reference TRBV9 and TRBJ2-7, is as follows: DSGVTQTPKHLITATGQRVTLRCSPRSGDLSVYWYQQSLDQGLQFLIQYYNGEERAKGNILERFSAQQFPDLHSELNLSSLELGDSALYFCASSVAGEFYEQYFGPGTRLTVT.